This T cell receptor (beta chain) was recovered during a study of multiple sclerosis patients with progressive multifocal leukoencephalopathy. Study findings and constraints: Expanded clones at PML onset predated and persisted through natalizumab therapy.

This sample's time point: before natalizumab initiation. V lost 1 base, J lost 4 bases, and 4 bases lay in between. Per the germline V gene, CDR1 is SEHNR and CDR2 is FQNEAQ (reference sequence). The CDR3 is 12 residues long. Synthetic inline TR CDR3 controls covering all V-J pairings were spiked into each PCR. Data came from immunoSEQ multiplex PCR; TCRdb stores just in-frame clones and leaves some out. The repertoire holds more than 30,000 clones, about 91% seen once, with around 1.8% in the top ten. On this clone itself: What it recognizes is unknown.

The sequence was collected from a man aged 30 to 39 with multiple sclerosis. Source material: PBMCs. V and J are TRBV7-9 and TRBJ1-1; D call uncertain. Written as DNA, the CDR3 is TGTGCCAGCAGCTTAGGGGCCACTGAAGCTTTCTTT. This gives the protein CASSLGATEAFF.